These T cell receptor beta chains were read from a single sample in a study of PD-1 blockade in classical Hodgkin lymphoma. Data came from immunoSEQ multiplex PCR; TCRdb stores just in-frame clones and leaves some out. The sample carries about 30,000 clones, about nine tenths recorded once. What was sequenced was CD4+ T cells from blood. The receptors were sampled from a human donor with classical Hodgkin lymphoma. Each CDR3 is given with its conserved first and last residue. D genes are given only for firm matches. The size field is filled for only some rows; it gives once, few, many or a size class.

CDR3 protein	CDR3 DNA	clone size	J gene	V gene	D gene
CASSAANSPLHF	TGTGCCAGCAGCGCGGCAAATTCACCCCTCCACTTT	NA	TRBJ1-6	TRBV2	NA
CASSEVGTNTEAFF	TGTGCCAGCAGTGAAGTGGGGACAAACACTGAAGCTTTCTTT	NA	TRBJ1-1	TRBV6-1	NA
CASSLSGGNSGNTIYF	TGTGCCAGCAGTTTATCGGGGGGAAACTCTGGAAACACCATATATTTT	NA	TRBJ1-3	TRBV27	NA
CASTTPNSGYNEQFF	TGTGCCAGCACCACTCCGAACAGCGGCTACAATGAGCAGTTCTTC	few	TRBJ2-1	TRBV28	NA
CASSTGGTVNTEAFF	TGTGCCAGCAGCACAGGAGGGACAGTAAACACTGAAGCTTTCTTT	few	TRBJ1-1	TRBV7-9	TRBD1
CASSKRDLDLQETQYF	TGTGCCAGCAGCAAGCGGGACTTGGATCTCCAAGAGACCCAGTACTTC	NA	TRBJ2-5	TRBV5-8	TRBD2
CSAPAGLGQFF	TGCAGCGCCCCTGCAGGACTCGGCCAGTTCTTC	NA	TRBJ2-1	TRBV29-1	NA
CASTPGQVNTGELFF	TGTGCCAGCACCCCGGGACAGGTGAACACCGGGGAGCTGTTTTTT	NA	TRBJ2-2	TRBV6-1	TRBD1
CASSTSGRFYNEQFF	TGTGCCAGCAGTACCAGCGGGAGGTTCTACAATGAGCAGTTCTTC	NA	TRBJ2-1	TRBV2	TRBD2
CASSVEANYGYTF	TGTGCCAGCAGTGTGGAGGCGAACTATGGCTACACCTTC	NA	TRBJ1-2	TRBV2	NA
CATSRDGQALKDTQYF	TGTGCCACCAGCAGAGATGGCCAGGCCCTTAAAGATACGCAGTATTTT	NA	TRBJ2-3	TRBV15	NA
CAIQTGTGDYGYTF	TGTGCCATCCAGACCGGGACAGGGGACTATGGCTACACCTTC	once	TRBJ1-2	TRBV28	TRBD1
CASSQGRLVYGYTF	TGTGCCAGCAGCCAGGGACGGCTAGTCTATGGCTACACCTTC	NA	TRBJ1-2	TRBV6-5	NA
CASSLAGGPYEQYF	TGTGCCAGCAGCTTAGCGGGAGGTCCCTACGAGCAGTACTTC	NA	TRBJ2-7	TRBV7-9	NA
CAGGTGESNEQFF	TGTGCCGGGGGGACGGGAGAGTCGAATGAGCAGTTCTTC	NA	TRBJ2-1	TRBV7-9	NA
CAWSVWTMGSPLHF	TGTGCCTGGAGTGTATGGACGATGGGTTCACCCCTCCACTTT	once	TRBJ1-6	TRBV30	NA
CASSLDSRGRGRAGELFF	TGCGCCAGCAGCTTGGATTCCAGGGGGCGAGGAAGAGCCGGGGAGCTGTTTTTT	NA	TRBJ2-2	TRBV5-1	TRBD1
CASRPPRGEPGYTF	TGTGCCAGCAGACCGCCGAGAGGAGAGCCTGGCTACACCTTC	NA	TRBJ1-2	TRBV5-4	NA